This is a list of T cell receptor beta chains from one sample in a study of CD8 T cells in Susac syndrome. One entry per CDR3 protein, called by TCRdb with MiXCR from the immunoSEQ multiplex PCR reads. Among about 200,000 distinct CDR3 sequences listed, 90% to 95% were seen once. Sequencing used CD4+ T cells from PBMCs. These receptor sequences come from a human donor in good health. CDR3s include the opening cysteine and the closing phenylalanine or tryptophan. The D gene is left open where the match is weak. Some rows have no size entry. The others give once, few or many, or a class for an expanded clone.

V	D	size	J	CDR3	DNA
TRBV12-3/TRBV12-4	.	.	TRBJ2-5	CASSFGGWETQYF	TGTGCCAGCAGTTTTGGGGGTTGGGAGACCCAGTACTTC
TRBV20-1	.	.	TRBJ2-2	CSASVGANTGELFF	TGCAGTGCTAGTGTGGGGGCGAACACCGGGGAGCTGTTTTTT
TRBV3-1	.	.	TRBJ2-5	CASSQDITGEGTKETQYF	TGTGCCAGCAGCCAAGATATAACGGGGGAAGGTACTAAAGAGACCCAGTACTTC
TRBV29-1	.	.	TRBJ1-4	CSVWSAGEKLFF	TGCAGCGTGTGGTCGGCGGGGGAAAAACTGTTTTTT
TRBV6-5	TRBD1	.	TRBJ1-1	CASRRQGGTEAFF	TGTGCCAGCAGGAGACAGGGTGGAACTGAAGCTTTCTTT
TRBV5-1	TRBD1	.	TRBJ2-1	CASSLPGQGINEQFF	TGCGCCAGCAGCTTACCGGGACAGGGGATCAATGAGCAGTTCTTC
TRBV7-9	TRBD2	.	TRBJ2-1	CASSSLAGVPNEQFF	TGTGCCAGCAGTTCCCTAGCGGGAGTCCCCAATGAGCAGTTCTTC
TRBV20-1	.	.	TRBJ2-1	CSALARGLNEQFF	TGCAGTGCTCTAGCGAGGGGTCTCAATGAGCAGTTCTTC
TRBV12-3/TRBV12-4	.	few	TRBJ2-7	CASSLGQGSYEQYF	TGTGCCAGCAGTTTGGGGCAGGGGTCCTACGAGCAGTACTTC
TRBV6-1	TRBD2	.	TRBJ2-5	CASRSGREMYQETQYF	TGTGCCAGCAGAAGCGGGAGGGAGATGTACCAAGAGACCCAGTACTTC
TRBV6-4	.	.	TRBJ2-2	CASSDSWGGDTGELFF	TGTGCCAGCAGTGACTCTTGGGGCGGCGACACCGGGGAGCTGTTTTTT
TRBV5-1	.	.	TRBJ2-7	CASSLGPGEQYF	TGCGCCAGCAGCTTGGGTCCGGGAGAGCAGTACTTC
TRBV27	.	.	TRBJ2-5	CASSLVGLGGETQYF	TGTGCCAGCAGTTTAGTAGGGCTTGGCGGAGAGACCCAGTACTTC
TRBV29-1	TRBD1	.	TRBJ1-5	CSVRTGGHQPQHF	TGCAGCGTTCGGACAGGGGGCCATCAGCCCCAGCATTTT
TRBV15	TRBD1	.	TRBJ1-1	CATRGPRGQGDTEAFF	TGTGCCACCAGGGGGCCAAGGGGGCAGGGAGACACTGAAGCTTTCTTT
TRBV6-5	.	.	TRBJ2-7	CASSYSGRGPYEQYF	TGTGCCAGCAGTTACTCGGGCAGGGGTCCCTACGAGCAGTACTTC
TRBV6-6	.	.	TRBJ2-5	CASWGEETQYF	TGTGCCAGCTGGGGAGAAGAGACCCAGTACTTC
TRBV11-2	.	once	TRBJ1-2	CASSQSRRYGYTF	TGTGCCAGCAGTCAATCGCGGAGATATGGCTACACCTTC
TRBV24-1	.	.	TRBJ2-5	CATRGGETQYF	TGTGCCACCAGGGGAGGAGAGACCCAGTACTTC
TRBV30	.	.	TRBJ2-5	CAWNMIRRKETQYF	TGTGCCTGGAATATGATCAGACGGAAAGAGACCCAGTACTTC
TRBV12-3/TRBV12-4	TRBD1	.	TRBJ1-1	CASTRGEYTEAFF	TGTGCCAGCACCAGGGGGGAGTACACTGAAGCTTTCTTT
TRBV21-1	.	.	TRBJ2-7	CARDSEQYF	TGTGCCAGGGATAGTGAGCAGTACTTC
TRBV20-1	.	.	TRBJ2-1	CSARGPADWYNEQFF	TGCAGTGCTAGAGGGCCGGCAGACTGGTACAATGAGCAGTTCTTC
TRBV3-1	.	.	TRBJ2-1	CASSQLGSEQFF	TGTGCCAGCAGCCAACTCGGGAGTGAGCAGTTCTTC
TRBV15	TRBD2	.	TRBJ2-5	CATSRNGRYQETQYF	TGTGCCACCAGCAGGAACGGGAGGTACCAAGAGACCCAGTACTTC
TRBV12-3/TRBV12-4	TRBD2	.	TRBJ2-1	CASHQAGADNEQFF	TGTGCCAGCCATCAAGCGGGAGCGGACAATGAGCAGTTCTTC
TRBV3-1	.	.	TRBJ2-2	CASSQTGAGELFF	TGTGCCAGCAGCCAAACAGGAGCCGGGGAGCTGTTTTTT
TRBV29-1	.	.	TRBJ1-1	CSVVKGWNTEAFF	TGCAGCGTTGTGAAGGGATGGAACACTGAAGCTTTCTTT
TRBV5-1	.	.	TRBJ2-1	CASSLRALTGNEQFF	TGCGCCAGCAGCCTCCGGGCCCTCACGGGAAATGAGCAGTTCTTC
TRBV4-1	.	.	TRBJ1-4	CASSQKSAGRTEGELFF	TGCGCCAGCAGCCAAAAATCAGCGGGACGGACCGAGGGTGAACTGTTTTTT
TRBV25-1	.	.	TRBJ2-4	CASSDWGAQNIQYF	TGTGCCAGCAGTGACTGGGGGGCGCAAAACATTCAGTACTTC
TRBV12-3/TRBV12-4	.	.	TRBJ1-1	CASSPRAPEAFF	TGTGCCAGCAGTCCTCGGGCCCCTGAGGCTTTCTTT
TRBV20-1	.	.	TRBJ1-3	CSARLQGGNTIYF	TGCAGTGCTAGATTGCAGGGTGGAAACACCATATATTTT
TRBV6-5	.	.	TRBJ2-7	CASSTRHGTYEQYF	TGTGCCAGCAGTACACGACATGGTACCTACGAGCAGTACTTC
TRBV20-1	.	.	TRBJ1-1	CSAARVMNTEAFF	TGCAGTGCTGCCAGGGTGATGAACACTGAAGCTTTCTTT
TRBV3-1	.	.	TRBJ2-3	CASSLKEEADTQYF	TGTGCCAGCAGCCTCAAGGAGGAGGCAGATACGCAGTATTTT
TRBV5-4	TRBD2	.	TRBJ2-1	CASSSPIRTSGRDYNEQFF	TGTGCCAGCAGCTCACCGATTCGGACTAGCGGGAGGGACTACAATGAGCAGTTCTTC
TRBV13	.	.	TRBJ2-3	CASSLQGGNTDTQYF	TGTGCCAGCAGCCTGCAAGGCGGAAACACAGATACGCAGTATTTT
TRBV6-1	.	.	TRBJ1-6	CASSSEANSPLHF	TGTGCCAGCAGTTCGGAGGCAAATTCACCCCTCCACTTT
TRBV29-1	.	.	TRBJ1-2	CSAKTGMGYTF	TGCAGCGCGAAAACAGGGATGGGCTACACCTTC
TRBV24-1	.	.	TRBJ2-1	CATSDMGESLNEQFF	TGTGCCACCAGTGATATGGGGGAGAGTTTAAATGAGCAGTTCTTC
TRBV29-1	.	.	TRBJ1-2	CSVGGGLNYGYTF	TGCAGCGTTGGTGGGGGCCTTAACTATGGCTACACCTTC